These T cell receptor beta chains were read from a single sample in a study of T cell responses to AZD1222 COVID-19 vaccine. Sequenced by immunoSEQ multiplex PCR; TCRdb stores in-frame clones only, minus some. Of roughly 110,000 clones in the sample, approximately 86% are singletons; the top ten hold around 4.5%. The material sequenced was peripheral blood, taken on day 0 of AZD1222 vaccination. Receptors originate from an adult in good health. CDR3s include the opening cysteine and the closing phenylalanine or tryptophan. D genes are given only for firm matches. Clone size appears in some rows only: once, few, many, or a class for an expanded clone.

abundance,j_gene,v_gene,d_gene,CDR3nt,CDR3aa
.,TRBJ1-1,TRBV6-5,.,TGTGCCAGCAGGAGGTGGGGCACTGAAGCTTTCTTT,CASRRWGTEAFF
.,TRBJ2-7,TRBV3-1/TRBV3-2,.,TGTGCCAGCAGCCAAGATTCGGGGTACAGCGACGAGCAGTACTTC,CASSQDSGYSDEQYF
.,TRBJ1-4,TRBV19,.,TGTGCCAGTAGTACATCAGGGGCCGCGCTATGGGGAGAAAAACTGTTTTTT,CASSTSGAALWGEKLFF
.,TRBJ2-2,TRBV5-1,TRBD2,TGCGCCAGCAGCTCTAGCGGGGACACCGGGGAGCTGTTTTTT,CASSSSGDTGELFF
.,TRBJ2-7,TRBV3-1/TRBV3-2,.,TGTGCCAGCAGCCCGACTCCACGTCTGGGGGAGGCGAAGCTGGACTTC,CASSPTPRLGEAKLDF
.,TRBJ2-1,TRBV5-8,TRBD1,TGTGCCAGCAGCTTGGGACAGGGGGCGTTGTACAATGAGCAGTTCTTC,CASSLGQGALYNEQFF
.,TRBJ1-2,TRBV29-1,.,TGCAGCGTTGAAGGGGAGGGAGGCTACACCTTC,CSVEGEGGYTF
.,TRBJ2-2,TRBV7-2,.,TGTGCCAGCAGCTTAGCGCTCAGGCGGGGACGAAAAGGGGAGCTGTTTTTT,CASSLALRRGRKGELFF
.,TRBJ1-1,TRBV30,TRBD1,TGTGCCTGGAGTGTACCCCGGACAGGGCCGAACACTGAAGCTTTCTTT,CAWSVPRTGPNTEAFF
.,TRBJ1-3,TRBV4-1,.,TGCGCCAGCAGCCAAGAGGTAGCAGGTCCCTCTGGAAACACCATATATTTT,CASSQEVAGPSGNTIYF
.,TRBJ2-7,TRBV9,.,TGTGCCAGCAGCGTAGAGGGGGAACTGGGGGAGCAGTACTTC,CASSVEGELGEQYF
.,TRBJ2-3,TRBV18,TRBD2,TGTGCCAGCTCACCATCCACTAGCGGGGGGGCAAGGGATACGCAGTATTTT,CASSPSTSGGARDTQYF
.,TRBJ2-1,TRBV6-1,.,TGTGCCAGCAGTGAATACCCAGCTAACGACAATGAGCAGTTCTTC,CASSEYPANDNEQFF
many,TRBJ2-7,TRBV7-6,.,TGTGCCAGCAGCCCCGGAGGTATGGGGGGGCTTTACGAGCAGTACTTC,CASSPGGMGGLYEQYF
.,TRBJ1-4,TRBV4-1,TRBD1,TGCGCCAGCAGTCGGGGACAGGGGGGTGAAAAACTGTTTTTT,CASSRGQGGEKLFF
.,TRBJ2-1,TRBV5-1,.,TGCGCCAGCAGCCCAGGACCTGAGCAGTTCTTC,CASSPGPEQFF
.,TRBJ2-2,TRBV4-3,.,TGCGCCAGCAGCCAAGAAGGTGGGAGGACTGCCGGGGAGCTGTTTTTT,CASSQEGGRTAGELFF
.,TRBJ1-1,TRBV28,.,TGTGCCAGCAGTCTTGGACGAAACACTGAAGCTTTCTTT,CASSLGRNTEAFF
.,TRBJ2-7,TRBV13,TRBD2,TGTGCCAGTGGGGTAACTAGCGGCTCCTACGAGCAGTACTTC,CASGVTSGSYEQYF
.,TRBJ2-5,TRBV4-1,.,TGCGCCAGCAGCCAATTAAGGGGTGGAGAGACCCAGTACTTC,CASSQLRGGETQYF
.,TRBJ2-1,TRBV4-3,.,TGCGCCAGCAGCCAAGGGGGTAGCAACTCCTACAATGAGCAGTTCTTC,CASSQGGSNSYNEQFF
.,TRBJ2-2,TRBV3-1/TRBV3-2,.,TGTGCCAGCAGGGCCATTGGGGGGGAGCTGTTTTTT,CASRAIGGELFF
.,TRBJ2-1,TRBV6-2/TRBV6-3,TRBD2,TGTGCCAGCAGTTCCACTAGCGCCCTCAATGAGCAGTTCTTC,CASSSTSALNEQFF
.,TRBJ1-5,TRBV10-3,.,TGTGCCATCAGTGAGTCGAGTGGCCTTAAGCATTTT,CAISESSGLKHF
few,TRBJ2-3,TRBV6-1,TRBD2,TGTGCCAGCAGTGAAGTCCTAGCGGGGGCTTGGGATACGCAGTATTTT,CASSEVLAGAWDTQYF
.,TRBJ1-2,TRBV11-2,.,TGTGCCAGCAGCTTAGCACCTATAAACTATGGCTACACCTTC,CASSLAPINYGYTF
.,TRBJ1-1,TRBV19,.,TGTGCCAGTAGTATAGGGAGACAGATTAACACTGAAGCTTTCTTT,CASSIGRQINTEAFF
once,TRBJ1-4,TRBV30,.,TGTGCCTGGAGTGTGAGAGGTCTAAATGAAAAACTGTTTTTT,CAWSVRGLNEKLFF
few,TRBJ1-1,TRBV28,.,TGTGCCAGCAGTCCAAGGGGGAACACTGAAGCTTTCTTT,CASSPRGNTEAFF
.,TRBJ1-2,TRBV9,.,TGTGCCAGCAGCGTATCGGAGCAGCGTCAATATGGCTACACCTTC,CASSVSEQRQYGYTF
.,TRBJ2-3,TRBV27,TRBD2,TGTGCCAGCAGTTCCGTGGGGGGGTATACGCAGTATTTT,CASSSVGGYTQYF
.,TRBJ2-5,TRBV18,TRBD1,TGTGCCAGCTCACCAGCCCGACAGGGGGAGACCCAGTACTTC,CASSPARQGETQYF
.,TRBJ2-1,TRBV4-2,.,TGTGCCAGCAGCCAAGCCGTAGACAATGAGCAGTTCTTC,CASSQAVDNEQFF
.,TRBJ2-1,TRBV7-9,.,TGTGCCAGCAGAAGGGGTGAGCAGTTCTTC,CASRRGEQFF
.,TRBJ1-4,TRBV6-5,.,TGTGCCAGCAGCACCGGGACACCGGCTAATGAAAAACTGTTTTTT,CASSTGTPANEKLFF
.,TRBJ2-7,TRBV5-1,TRBD1,TGCGCCAGCAGCACCTCAGGGGGAAAGTACGAGCAGTACTTC,CASSTSGGKYEQYF
.,TRBJ1-6,TRBV3-1/TRBV3-2,TRBD1,TGTGCCAGCAGCCAAGAGCCCCTCGGACAGGGCGAGGGATCACCCCTCCACTTT,CASSQEPLGQGEGSPLHF
.,TRBJ2-3,TRBV5-1,TRBD2,TGCGCCAGCAGCTTGGTTGCGGGGGGGCTGGCAGATACGCAGTATTTT,CASSLVAGGLADTQYF
.,TRBJ2-3,TRBV19,.,TGTGCCAGTAGTCTAGGGGGGAGGGACACAGATACGCAGTATTTT,CASSLGGRDTDTQYF
.,TRBJ2-5,TRBV15,.,TGTGCCACCAGCAGAAGAGGGCGCCAAGAGACCCAGTACTTC,CATSRRGRQETQYF
.,TRBJ1-3,TRBV4-3,.,TGCGCCAGCAGCCAAGGTGATGGGGGGCTTGGAAACACCATATATTTT,CASSQGDGGLGNTIYF